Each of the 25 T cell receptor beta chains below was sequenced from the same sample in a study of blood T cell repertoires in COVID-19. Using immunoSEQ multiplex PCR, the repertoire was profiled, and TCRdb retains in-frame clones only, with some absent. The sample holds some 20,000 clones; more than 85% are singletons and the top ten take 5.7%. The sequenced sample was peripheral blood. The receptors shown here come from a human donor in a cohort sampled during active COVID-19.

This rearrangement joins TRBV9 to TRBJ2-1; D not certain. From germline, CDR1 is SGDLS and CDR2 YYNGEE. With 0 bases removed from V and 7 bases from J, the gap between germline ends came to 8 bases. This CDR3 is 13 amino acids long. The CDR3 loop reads CASSVEIVNEQFF. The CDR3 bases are TGTGCCAGCAGCGTAGAAATAGTGAATGAGCAGTTCTTC.

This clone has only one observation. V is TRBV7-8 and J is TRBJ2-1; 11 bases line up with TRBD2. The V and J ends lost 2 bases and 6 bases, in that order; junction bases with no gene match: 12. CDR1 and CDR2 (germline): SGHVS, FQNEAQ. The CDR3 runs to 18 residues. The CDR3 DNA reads TGTGCCAGCAGCTTACCAACCAAGACTAGCGGGACTAGCAATGAGCAGTTCTTC. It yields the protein CASSLPTKTSGTSNEQFF.

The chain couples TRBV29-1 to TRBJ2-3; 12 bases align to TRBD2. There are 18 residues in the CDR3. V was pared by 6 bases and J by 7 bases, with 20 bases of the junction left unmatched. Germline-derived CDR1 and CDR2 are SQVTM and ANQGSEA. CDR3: CSVLGDRAGTSGWNTQYF. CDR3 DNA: TGCAGCGTCCTTGGGGACAGGGCCGGGACTAGCGGGTGGAATACGCAGTATTTT.

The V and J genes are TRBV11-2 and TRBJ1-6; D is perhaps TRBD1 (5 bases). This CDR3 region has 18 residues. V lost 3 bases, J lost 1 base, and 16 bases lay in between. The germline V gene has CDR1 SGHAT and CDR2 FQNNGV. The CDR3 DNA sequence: TGTGCCAGCAGCTTGAGGCGGGGGAAGACATCCTATAATTCACCCCTCCACTTT. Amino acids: CASSLRRGKTSYNSPLHF.

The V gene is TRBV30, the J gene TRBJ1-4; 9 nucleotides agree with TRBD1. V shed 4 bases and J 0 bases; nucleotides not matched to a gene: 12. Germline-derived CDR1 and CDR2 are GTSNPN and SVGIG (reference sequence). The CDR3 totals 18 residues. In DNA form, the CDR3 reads TGTGCCTGGACTCGGGGACAGGGCTTTAGGGCAACTAATGAAAAACTGTTTTTT. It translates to CAWTRGQGFRATNEKLFF.

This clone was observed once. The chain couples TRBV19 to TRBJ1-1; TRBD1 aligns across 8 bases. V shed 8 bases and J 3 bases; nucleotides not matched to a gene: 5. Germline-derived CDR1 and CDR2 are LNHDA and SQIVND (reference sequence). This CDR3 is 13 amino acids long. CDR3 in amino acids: CASDTGGDTEAFF. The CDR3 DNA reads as TGTGCCAGTGATACAGGGGGAGACACTGAAGCTTTCTTT. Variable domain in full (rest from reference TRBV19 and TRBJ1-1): DGGITQSPKYLFRKEGQNVTLSCEQNLNHDAMYWYRQDPGQGLRLIYYSQIVNDFQKGDIAEGYSVSREKKESFPLTVTSAQKNPTAFYLCASDTGGDTEAFFGQGTRLTVV.

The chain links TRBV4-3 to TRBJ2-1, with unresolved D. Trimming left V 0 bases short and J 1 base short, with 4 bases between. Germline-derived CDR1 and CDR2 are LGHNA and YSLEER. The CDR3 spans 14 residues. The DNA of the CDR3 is TGCGCCAGCAGCCAAGACCAATCCTACAATGAGCAGTTCTTC. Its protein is CASSQDQSYNEQFF.

The CDR3 spells CASSYGGAPGNTIYF. In nucleotides, the CDR3 is TGTGCCAGCAGTTATGGGGGGGCGCCTGGAAACACCATATATTTT. The chain recombines TRBV6-5 with TRBJ1-3; TRBD1 might be the D (6 bases). V shed 3 bases and J shed 2 bases, with 11 bases lying between them. The CDR3 is made up of 15 amino acids. Germline V lookup: CDR1 MNHEY, CDR2 SVGAGI.

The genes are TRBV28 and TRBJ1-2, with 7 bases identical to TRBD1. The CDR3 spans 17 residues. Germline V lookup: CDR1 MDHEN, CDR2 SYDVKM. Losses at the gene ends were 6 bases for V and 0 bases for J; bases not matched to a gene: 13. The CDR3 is CASSQRWGTVPNYGYTF. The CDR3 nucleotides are TGTGCCAGCAGCCAGCGATGGGGGACAGTACCTAACTATGGCTACACCTTC.

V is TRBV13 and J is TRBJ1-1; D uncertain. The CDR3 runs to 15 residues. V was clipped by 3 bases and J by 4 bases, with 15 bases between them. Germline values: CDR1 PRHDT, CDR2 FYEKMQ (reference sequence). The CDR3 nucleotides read TGTGCCAGCAGCTTTCCAATCGGACTGAGCACTGAAGCTTTCTTT. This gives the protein CASSFPIGLSTEAFF.

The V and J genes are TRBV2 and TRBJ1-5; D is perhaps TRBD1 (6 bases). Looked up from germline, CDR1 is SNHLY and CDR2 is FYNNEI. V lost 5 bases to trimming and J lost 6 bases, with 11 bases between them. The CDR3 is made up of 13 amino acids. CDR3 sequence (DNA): TGTGCCAGCAGTCCCGCAGGGGTTCAGCCCCAGCATTTT. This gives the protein CASSPAGVQPQHF.

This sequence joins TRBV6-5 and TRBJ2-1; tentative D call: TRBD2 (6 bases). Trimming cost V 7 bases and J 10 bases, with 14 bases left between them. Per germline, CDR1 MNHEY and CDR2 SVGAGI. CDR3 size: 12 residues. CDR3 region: CASISEEGEQFF. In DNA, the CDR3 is TGTGCCAGCATCTCGGAGGAGGGCGAGCAGTTCTTC.

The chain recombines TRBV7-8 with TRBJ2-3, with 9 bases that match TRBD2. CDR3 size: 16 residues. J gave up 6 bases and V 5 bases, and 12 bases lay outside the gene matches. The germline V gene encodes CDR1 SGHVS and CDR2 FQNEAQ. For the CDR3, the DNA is TGTGCCAGCAGCCCTATCCGGGCGGGGGGGCAGGATACGCAGTATTTT. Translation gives CASSPIRAGGQDTQYF.

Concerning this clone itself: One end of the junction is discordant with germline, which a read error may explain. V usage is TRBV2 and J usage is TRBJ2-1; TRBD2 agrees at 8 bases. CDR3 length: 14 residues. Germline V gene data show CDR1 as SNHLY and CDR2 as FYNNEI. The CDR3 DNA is TGTGCCAGCAGTAAAGCGGGAGATTGGAATGAGCAGTTCTTC. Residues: CASSKAGDWNEQFF.

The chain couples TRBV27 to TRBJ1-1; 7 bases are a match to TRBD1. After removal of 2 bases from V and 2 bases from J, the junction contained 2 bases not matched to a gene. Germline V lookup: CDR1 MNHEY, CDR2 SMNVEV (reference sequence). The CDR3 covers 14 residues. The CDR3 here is CASSLGGGNTEAFF. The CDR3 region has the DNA TGTGCCAGCAGTTTAGGAGGGGGCAACACTGAAGCTTTCTTT.

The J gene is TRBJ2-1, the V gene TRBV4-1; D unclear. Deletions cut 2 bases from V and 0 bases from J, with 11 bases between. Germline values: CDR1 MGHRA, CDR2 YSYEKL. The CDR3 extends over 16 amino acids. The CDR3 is CASSQSLPSSYNEQFF. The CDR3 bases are TGCGCCAGCAGCCAATCTTTACCGAGCTCCTACAATGAGCAGTTCTTC.

For the CDR3, the DNA is TGTGCCAGCAGTTTCTCTGAGCAGTTCTTC. Its translation: CASSFSEQFF. The V gene is TRBV28, the J gene TRBJ2-1; D not certain. The germline V gene has CDR1 MDHEN and CDR2 SYDVKM. V was clipped by 3 bases and J by 9 bases, with 3 bases between them. The CDR3 loop spans 10 amino acids.

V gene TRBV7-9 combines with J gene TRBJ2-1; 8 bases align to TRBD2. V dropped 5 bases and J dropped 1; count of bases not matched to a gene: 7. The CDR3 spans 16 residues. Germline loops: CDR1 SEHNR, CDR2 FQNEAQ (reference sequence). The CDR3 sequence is CASSPTGGPSYNEQFF. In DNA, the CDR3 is TGTGCCAGCAGCCCCACGGGGGGGCCATCCTACAATGAGCAGTTCTTC. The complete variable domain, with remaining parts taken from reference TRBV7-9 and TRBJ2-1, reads DTGVSQNPRHKITKRGQNVTFRCDPISEHNRLYWYRQTLGQGPEFLTYFQNEAQLEKSRLLSDRFSAERPKGSFSTLEIQRTEQGDSAMYLCASSPTGGPSYNEQFFGPGTRLTVL.

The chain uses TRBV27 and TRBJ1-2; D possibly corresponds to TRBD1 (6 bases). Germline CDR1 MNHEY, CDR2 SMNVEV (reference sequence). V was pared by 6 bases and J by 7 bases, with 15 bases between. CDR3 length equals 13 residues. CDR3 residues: CASSEQGRGGYTF. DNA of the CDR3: TGTGCCAGCAGCGAACAGGGTAGGGGTGGCTACACCTTC.

The CDR3 nucleotides read TGTGCCAGCAGCTACTTTTATGGGGGAGGTGTCGACAATGAGCAGTTCTTC. Translating gives CASSYFYGGGVDNEQFF. J is TRBJ2-1 and V is TRBV7-8, with D perhaps matching TRBD2 (6 bases). The CDR3 extends over 17 amino acids. Germline V CDR1 and CDR2: SGHVS, FQNEAQ. V lost 4 bases and J 5 bases, leaving 21 bases between the germline ends.

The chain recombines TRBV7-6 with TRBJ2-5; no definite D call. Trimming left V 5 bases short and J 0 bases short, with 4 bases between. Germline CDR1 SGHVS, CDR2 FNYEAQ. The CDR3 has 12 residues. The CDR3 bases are TGTGCCAGCAGCACATACCAAGAGACCCAGTACTTC. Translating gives CASSTYQETQYF.

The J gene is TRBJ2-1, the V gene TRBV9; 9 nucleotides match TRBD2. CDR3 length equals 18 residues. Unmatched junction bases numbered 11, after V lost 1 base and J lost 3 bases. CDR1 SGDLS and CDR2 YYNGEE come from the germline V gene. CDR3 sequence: CASSVKEPQTSGYNEQFF. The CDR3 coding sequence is TGTGCCAGCAGCGTAAAAGAACCCCAGACTAGCGGCTACAATGAGCAGTTCTTC. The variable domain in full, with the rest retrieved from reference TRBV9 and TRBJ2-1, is DSGVTQTPKHLITATGQRVTLRCSPRSGDLSVYWYQQSLDQGLQFLIQYYNGEERAKGNILERFSAQQFPDLHSELNLSSLELGDSALYFCASSVKEPQTSGYNEQFFGPGTRLTVL.

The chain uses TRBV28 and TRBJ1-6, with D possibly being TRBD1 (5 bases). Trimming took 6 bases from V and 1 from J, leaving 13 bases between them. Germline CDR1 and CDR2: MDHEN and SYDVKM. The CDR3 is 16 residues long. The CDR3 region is CASRAGRGSYNSPLHF. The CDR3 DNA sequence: TGTGCCAGCAGGGCGGGACGAGGGTCCTATAATTCACCCCTCCACTTT.

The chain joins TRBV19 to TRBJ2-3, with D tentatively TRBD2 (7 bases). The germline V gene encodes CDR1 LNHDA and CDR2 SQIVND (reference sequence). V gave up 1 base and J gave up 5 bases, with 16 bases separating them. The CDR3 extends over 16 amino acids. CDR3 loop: CASSIASGGGGDTQYF. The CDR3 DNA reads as TGTGCCAGTAGTATAGCGTCTGGAGGGGGGGGAGATACGCAGTATTTT.

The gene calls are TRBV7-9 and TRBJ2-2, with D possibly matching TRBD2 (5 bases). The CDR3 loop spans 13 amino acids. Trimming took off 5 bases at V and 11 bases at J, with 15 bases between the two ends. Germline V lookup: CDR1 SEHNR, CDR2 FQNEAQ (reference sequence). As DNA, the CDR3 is TGTGCCAGCAGCGACCTAAGGACTCTAGAGCTGTTTTTT. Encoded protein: CASSDLRTLELFF.